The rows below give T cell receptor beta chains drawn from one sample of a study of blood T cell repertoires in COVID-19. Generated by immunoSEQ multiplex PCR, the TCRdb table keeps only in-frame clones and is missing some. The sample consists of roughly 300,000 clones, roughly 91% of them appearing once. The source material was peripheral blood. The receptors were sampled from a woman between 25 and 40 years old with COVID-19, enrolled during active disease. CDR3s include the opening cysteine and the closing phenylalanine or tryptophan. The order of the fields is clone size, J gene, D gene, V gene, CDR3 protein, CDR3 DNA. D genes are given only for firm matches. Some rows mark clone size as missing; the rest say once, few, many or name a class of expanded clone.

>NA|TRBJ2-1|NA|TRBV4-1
CASSRERDEQFF
TGCGCCAGCAGCCGAGAGAGGGATGAGCAGTTCTTC
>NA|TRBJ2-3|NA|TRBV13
CASSSPYEGLAHTQYF
TGTGCCAGCAGCTCCCCATATGAGGGGCTAGCGCATACGCAGTATTTT
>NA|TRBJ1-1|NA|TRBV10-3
CAIRSDMNTEAFF
TGTGCCATCAGGAGTGACATGAACACTGAAGCTTTCTTT
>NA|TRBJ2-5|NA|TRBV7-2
CASSAVVTGETQYF
TGTGCCAGCAGCGCCGTGGTAACAGGAGAGACCCAGTACTTC
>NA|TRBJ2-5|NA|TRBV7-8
CASTYQAQETQYF
TGTGCCAGCACCTACCAGGCCCAAGAGACCCAGTACTTC
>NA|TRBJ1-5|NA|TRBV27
CASGTTGLGQPQHF
TGTGCCAGCGGTACCACAGGGCTCGGTCAGCCCCAGCATTTT
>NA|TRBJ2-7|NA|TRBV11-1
CASSLYQGYGEQYF
TGTGCCAGCAGCTTATACCAGGGATACGGCGAGCAGTACTTC
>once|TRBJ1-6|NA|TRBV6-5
CASSIQGHNSPLHF
TGTGCCAGCAGTATCCAGGGGCACAATTCACCCCTCCACTTT
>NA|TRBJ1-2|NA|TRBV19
CASSPGGLHGYTF
TGTGCCAGTAGTCCCGGCGGACTCCATGGCTACACCTTC
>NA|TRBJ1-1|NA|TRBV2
CATTRGENTEAFF
TGTGCCACGACCAGGGGAGAGAACACTGAAGCTTTCTTT
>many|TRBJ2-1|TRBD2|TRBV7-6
CASSLGAGEIGVEQFF
TGTGCCAGCAGCTTAGGGGCGGGGGAGATAGGAGTTGAGCAGTTCTTC
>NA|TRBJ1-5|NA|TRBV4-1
CASSRSGYISNQPQHF
TGCGCCAGCAGTAGAAGCGGATACATTAGCAATCAGCCCCAGCATTTT
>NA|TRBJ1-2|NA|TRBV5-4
CASSLASGVRGYGYTF
TGTGCCAGCAGCTTGGCCTCGGGGGTAAGAGGCTATGGCTACACCTTC
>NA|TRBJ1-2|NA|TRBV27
CASSPEGGGNYGYTF
TGTGCCAGCAGTCCCGAGGGGGGGGGTAACTATGGCTACACCTTC
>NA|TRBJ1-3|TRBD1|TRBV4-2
CASSQKGTGNTIYF
TGTGCCAGCAGCCAGAAAGGGACAGGGAACACCATATATTTT
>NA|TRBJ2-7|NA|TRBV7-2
CASSLSSISYEQYF
TGTGCCAGCAGCTTATCTAGCATTAGCTACGAGCAGTACTTC
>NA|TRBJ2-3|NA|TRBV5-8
CASSWGQSDTQYF
TGTGCCAGCAGCTGGGGGCAGTCAGATACGCAGTATTTT
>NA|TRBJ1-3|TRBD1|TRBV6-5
CASSLGTGAGNTIYF
TGTGCCAGCAGCCTCGGGACAGGGGCTGGAAACACCATATATTTT
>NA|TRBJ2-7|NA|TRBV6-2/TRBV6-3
CASSSTGLSSYEQYF
TGTGCCAGCAGTTCCACAGGCCTAAGCTCCTACGAGCAGTACTTC
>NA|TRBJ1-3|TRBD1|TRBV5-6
CASSRTGRGNTIYF
TGTGCCAGCAGCCGGACAGGGCGGGGAAACACCATATATTTT
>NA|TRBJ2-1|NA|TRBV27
CASKDRPLSSYNEQFF
TGTGCCAGCAAGGACAGACCACTAAGCTCCTACAATGAGCAGTTCTTC
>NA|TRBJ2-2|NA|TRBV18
CASSPQGQGITTGELFF
TGTGCCAGCTCACCTCAGGGCCAGGGGATCACCACCGGGGAGCTGTTTTTT
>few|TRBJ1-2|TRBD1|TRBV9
CASSPKQGPNYGYTF
TGTGCCAGCAGCCCTAAACAGGGGCCTAACTATGGCTACACCTTC
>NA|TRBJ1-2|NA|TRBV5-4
CASSLGGQFYGYTF
TGTGCCAGCAGCTTGGGTGGACAGTTTTATGGCTACACCTTC
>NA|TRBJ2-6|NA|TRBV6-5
CASSYGGVGANVLTF
TGTGCCAGCAGTTACGGAGGGGTTGGGGCCAACGTCCTGACTTTC
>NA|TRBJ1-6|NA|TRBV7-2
CASSFGMGRGTSYNSPLHF
TGTGCCAGCAGCTTCGGGATGGGACGAGGGACATCCTATAATTCACCCCTCCACTTT
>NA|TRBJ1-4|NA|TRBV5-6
CASSPGALTNEKLFF
TGTGCCAGCAGCCCAGGGGCACTAACTAATGAAAAACTGTTTTTT
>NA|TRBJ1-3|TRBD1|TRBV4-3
CASSQQTGPSTIYF
TGCGCCAGCAGCCAACAGACAGGGCCGAGCACCATATATTTT
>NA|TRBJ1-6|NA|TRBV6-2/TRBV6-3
CASSPLFTGSNSPLHF
TGTGCCAGCAGTCCACTTTTTACCGGGTCTAATTCACCCCTCCACTTT
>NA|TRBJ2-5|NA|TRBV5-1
CASSFAQGAQETQYF
TGCGCCAGCAGCTTCGCACAGGGAGCCCAAGAGACCCAGTACTTC
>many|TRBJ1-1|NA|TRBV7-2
CASSNPGLGTEAFF
TGTGCCAGCAGCAACCCAGGGTTGGGCACTGAAGCTTTCTTT
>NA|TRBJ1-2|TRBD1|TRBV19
CASRVTGEGGYTF
TGTGCCAGTAGGGTTACAGGGGAAGGAGGCTACACCTTC
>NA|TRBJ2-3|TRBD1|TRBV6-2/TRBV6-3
CASSYSALQGATDTQYF
TGTGCCAGCAGTTACTCGGCTCTTCAGGGGGCCACAGATACGCAGTATTTT
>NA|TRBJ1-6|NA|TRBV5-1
CASSLAAPVASPLHF
TGCGCCAGCAGCTTGGCGGCTCCGGTAGCTTCACCCCTCCACTTT
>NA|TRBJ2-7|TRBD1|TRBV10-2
CASRGQGAWEQYF
TGCGCCAGCAGGGGACAGGGGGCATGGGAGCAGTACTTC